The 26 T cell receptor beta chains below were found in one sample sequenced in a study of shared clonotypes between healthy human individuals. The assay was immunoSEQ multiplex PCR, and TCRdb's table has in-frame clones only and misses some. The data hold a few hundred thousand clones, with around 95% observed a single time. Terminally differentiated effector memory CD45RA+ cells were left out of the naive CD8 fraction, which was CD45RO-negative and positively selected for CCR7. Sequencing used naive CD8+ T cells sorted from blood. Every receptor here comes from a woman aged 30 to 39 in good health.

The chain combines TRBV10-3 with TRBJ2-7; D perhaps matches TRBD1 (5 bases). CDR1 is ENHRY and CDR2 is SYGVKD in the germline V gene. V dropped 3 bases and J dropped 0 bases, with 9 bases sitting between them. This CDR3 is 14 amino acids long. Written as DNA, the CDR3 is TGTGCCATCAGTGACCAGACAGTCTCCTACGAGCAGTACTTC. It is translated as CAISDQTVSYEQYF.

This chain joins TRBV28 and TRBJ1-1; perhaps TRBD1 as D (6 bases). The V gene lost 3 bases and the J gene lost 7 bases, with 15 bases spanning the gap. Germline V gene data show CDR1 as MDHEN and CDR2 as SYDVKM. CDR3 length: 14 amino acids. The CDR3 spells CASSFDRSGGEAFF. In nucleotides, the CDR3 is TGTGCCAGCAGTTTTGACAGGTCCGGAGGTGAAGCTTTCTTT.

The V gene is TRBV14, the J gene TRBJ2-7; TRBD2 matches 9 bases. V was clipped by 4 bases and J by 0 bases; unmatched bases: 4. Germline V gives CDR1 SGHDN, CDR2 FVKESK. There are 15 residues in the CDR3. The CDR3 reads CASSLTSGYSYEQYF. The CDR3 DNA follows: TGTGCCAGCAGCCTAACTAGCGGGTACTCCTACGAGCAGTACTTC.

The J gene is TRBJ2-1, the V gene TRBV13; 8 bases fit TRBD2. Trimming took 5 bases from V and 3 from J; bases not matched to a gene: 3. The CDR3 has 14 residues. Germline lookup yields CDR1 PRHDT and CDR2 FYEKMQ (reference sequence). The CDR3 bases are TGTGCCAGCAGCGCGGGACTAGACTACAATGAGCAGTTCTTC. Translation gives CASSAGLDYNEQFF.

The chain joins TRBV6-5 to TRBJ1-5; a weak D match, TRBD1 (6 bases). The CDR3 is made up of 14 amino acids. The germline gives CDR1 MNHEY, CDR2 SVGAGI. Trimming shortened V by 5 bases and J by 3 bases, and 11 bases separated the two germline ends. CDR3 in DNA: TGTGCCAGCAGTGTAGGACAGTACAATCAGCCCCAGCATTTT. Residues: CASSVGQYNQPQHF.

The V gene is TRBV6-5, the J gene TRBJ1-1; a weak D match, TRBD1 (5 bases). The V end lost 2 bases, the J end lost 5 bases, and 9 bases lay between the germline ends. In germline, CDR1 is MNHEY, CDR2 SVGAGI. The CDR3 is 13 amino acids. CDR3 nucleotides: TGTGCCAGCAGTTACGGCGGGGCTACTGAAGCTTTCTTT. Translated, it gives CASSYGGATEAFF.

The chain has TRBV2 and TRBJ2-1, with D possibly TRBD1 on 6 matching bases. V lost 8 bases and J lost 4, with 18 bases in between. The CDR3 runs 15 residues. Germline lookup yields CDR1 SNHLY and CDR2 FYNNEI. The CDR3 nucleotides read TGTGCCAGCGGGCCAACGGACAGACCGTACAATGAGCAGTTCTTC. Its protein is CASGPTDRPYNEQFF. Full variable domain (rest looked up from reference TRBV2 and TRBJ2-1): EPEVTQTPSHQVTQMGQEVILRCVPISNHLYFYWYRQILGQKVEFLVSFYNNEISEKSEIFDDQFSVERPDGSNFTLKIRSTKLEDSAMYFCASGPTDRPYNEQFFGPGTRLTVL.

This sequence joins TRBV29-1 and TRBJ1-4; a weak D match, TRBD1 (6 bases). Germline assignment: CDR1 SQVTM and CDR2 ANQGSEA. There are 16 residues in the CDR3. V dropped 4 bases and J dropped 2 bases, with 17 bases sitting between them. In nucleotides, the CDR3 is TGCAGCGTTGTGGGGATACAGGGAGAGACTAATGAAAAACTGTTTTTT. It specifies CSVVGIQGETNEKLFF.

The CDR3 nucleotides read TGTGCCAGTAGTATTTCGGACTCCTCGGGCAATGAGCAGTTCTTC. Translating gives CASSISDSSGNEQFF. The chain couples TRBV19 to TRBJ2-1; TRBD2 might be the D (5 bases). The CDR3 is 15 amino acids. CDR1 and CDR2 from the germline V gene are LNHDA and SQIVND (reference sequence). The V end lost 3 bases, the J end lost 6 bases, and 15 bases lay between the germline ends. Supplemented by reference TRBV19 and TRBJ2-1, the full variable domain reads DGGITQSPKYLFRKEGQNVTLSCEQNLNHDAMYWYRQDPGQGLRLIYYSQIVNDFQKGDIAEGYSVSREKKESFPLTVTSAQKNPTAFYLCASSISDSSGNEQFFGPGTRLTVL.

The chain is built from TRBV7-9 and TRBJ2-7, with 7 bases matching TRBD2. There are 14 residues in the CDR3. Trimming took 5 bases from V and 0 from J; bases not matched to a gene: 4. The germline V gene has CDR1 SEHNR and CDR2 FQNEAQ (reference sequence). CDR3 in DNA: TGTGCCAGCAGCCACGGCGGGAGCTCCTACGAGCAGTACTTC. This gives the protein CASSHGGSSYEQYF. The variable domain in full, with the rest retrieved from reference TRBV7-9 and TRBJ2-7, is DTGVSQNPRHKITKRGQNVTFRCDPISEHNRLYWYRQTLGQGPEFLTYFQNEAQLEKSRLLSDRFSAERPKGSFSTLEIQRTEQGDSAMYLCASSHGGSSYEQYFGPGTRLTVT.

This chain uses TRBV13 with TRBJ2-7; D may be TRBD2 (5 bases). In germline, CDR1 is PRHDT, CDR2 FYEKMQ (reference sequence). V lost 1 base, J lost 6 bases, and 13 bases lay in between. CDR3 length: 14 amino acids. The CDR3 sequence: CASSLAGRVGEQYF. The CDR3 region has the DNA TGTGCCAGCAGCTTAGCGGGAAGGGTGGGCGAGCAGTACTTC.

The V call is TRBV2, the J call TRBJ2-3; 11 bases match TRBD2. Trimming at V came to 8 bases and at J to 3 bases, leaving 4 bases not matched to a gene. This CDR3 has 14 amino acids. Germline V lookup: CDR1 SNHLY, CDR2 FYNNEI. The CDR3 protein is CASSGLAVTDTQYF. CDR3 DNA sequence: TGTGCCAGCTCGGGACTAGCGGTTACAGATACGCAGTATTTT.

This chain connects TRBV27 to TRBJ2-7; D may be TRBD1 or TRBD2 (5 bases each). The CDR3 totals 14 residues. CDR1 is MNHEY and CDR2 is SMNVEV in the germline V gene (reference sequence). V shed 6 bases and J shed 0 bases, with 12 bases lying between them. CDR3 sequence (DNA): TGTGCCAGCAGAGACGTAGGGACCTCCTACGAGCAGTACTTC. Its translation is CASRDVGTSYEQYF.

This chain uses TRBV13 with TRBJ2-1; tentatively, D is TRBD2 (6 bases). Germline CDR1 PRHDT, CDR2 FYEKMQ (reference sequence). V lost 1 base, J lost 1 base, and 11 bases lay in between. This CDR3 contains 16 residues. CDR3 sequence: CASSLVGGLSYNEQFF. The CDR3 DNA reads TGTGCCAGCAGCTTAGTGGGGGGTCTGTCCTACAATGAGCAGTTCTTC.

V and J are TRBV11-2 and TRBJ1-4, with D possibly matching TRBD1 (5 bases). The CDR3 runs to 15 residues. CDR1 SGHAT and CDR2 FQNNGV come from the germline V gene. Trimming took off 5 bases at V and 0 bases at J, with 10 bases between the two ends. The CDR3, as DNA: TGTGCCAGCAGCCCTGGGGGATCAACTAATGAAAAACTGTTTTTT. It codes for CASSPGGSTNEKLFF.

This clone appeared once. V usage is TRBV13 and J usage is TRBJ1-2, with 8 positions matching TRBD1. The CDR3 runs 15 residues. After removal of 4 bases from V and 8 bases from J, the junction contained 12 bases not matched to a gene. Looked up from germline, CDR1 is PRHDT and CDR2 is FYEKMQ (reference sequence). The CDR3 DNA follows: TGTGCCAGCAGCTCAAACATCAGGGGGCGTCTGGGCTACACCTTC. This encodes CASSSNIRGRLGYTF.

V is TRBV25-1 and J is TRBJ2-1; no clear D gene. The V gene's germline CDR1 is MGHDK and CDR2 SYGVNS. The CDR3 length is 14 residues. V was clipped by 6 bases and J by 2 bases, with 11 bases between them. The DNA of the CDR3 is TGTGCCAGCAGCCTAAAGATGACCTACAATGAGCAGTTCTTC. Translated, it gives CASSLKMTYNEQFF.

The rearrangement links TRBV5-6 to TRBJ1-1; D is unclear. The CDR3 extends over 15 amino acids. Germline-derived CDR1 and CDR2 are SGHDT and YYEEEE. V lost 4 bases to trimming and J lost 2 bases, with 15 bases between them. CDR3 region: CASSGTGKSNTEAFF. The DNA for the CDR3 is TGTGCCAGCAGCGGTACCGGCAAGAGTAACACTGAAGCTTTCTTT.

A few counts support this clone. The same CDR3 arises from other DNA sequences in this sample as well. The genes are TRBV2 and TRBJ1-1, with D unresolved. The CDR3 consists of 13 residues. Trimming removed 1 base at V and 0 bases at J, with 3 bases between. Germline assignment: CDR1 SNHLY and CDR2 FYNNEI. CDR3 in DNA: TGTGCCAGCAGTGAAGGGTTGAACACTGAAGCTTTCTTT. Protein: CASSEGLNTEAFF.

V is TRBV7-2 and J is TRBJ2-1; the match to TRBD2 covers 10 bases. V dropped 5 bases and J dropped 1; count of bases not matched to a gene: 5. CDR1 and CDR2 from the germline V gene are SGHTA and FQGNSA. This CDR3 comprises 16 residues. This CDR3 reads CASSLLLAGSYNEQFF. DNA of the CDR3: TGTGCCAGCAGCCTTCTACTAGCGGGGTCCTACAATGAGCAGTTCTTC.

The chain joins TRBV4-1 to TRBJ2-1; a weak D match, TRBD2 (5 bases). The CDR3 is made up of 14 amino acids. Germline values: CDR1 MGHRA, CDR2 YSYEKL. V dropped 0 bases and J dropped 7 bases, with 10 bases sitting between them. The chain's CDR3 is CASSQDPSGNEQFF. CDR3 nucleotide sequence: TGCGCCAGCAGCCAAGATCCGTCGGGGAATGAGCAGTTCTTC.

The V gene is TRBV28, the J gene TRBJ2-1, with TRBD2 matching 11 bases. The ends lost 6 bases at V and 8 bases at J; junction bases unmatched: 6. The CDR3 sequence is 14 residues long. Germline CDR1 MDHEN, CDR2 SYDVKM. DNA of the CDR3: TGTGCCAGCAGCACTAGCGGGAGAGGAGATGAGCAGTTCTTC. Protein: CASSTSGRGDEQFF.

V gene TRBV27 combines with J gene TRBJ2-7, with D perhaps matching TRBD2 (7 bases). V was cut by 5 bases and J by 4 bases, with 9 bases left in between. The CDR3 covers 12 residues. Germline V CDR1 and CDR2: MNHEY, SMNVEV (reference sequence). This chain's CDR3 is CASSRGGYEQYF. DNA for the CDR3: TGTGCCAGCAGTAGGGGGGGGTACGAGCAGTACTTC.

This chain's CDR3 is CAISDIPGLAPRSYNEQFF. The CDR3 DNA reads as TGTGCCATCAGTGACATACCGGGACTAGCTCCGCGCTCCTACAATGAGCAGTTCTTC. This chain joins TRBV10-3 and TRBJ2-1; TRBD2 aligns across 9 bases. The CDR3 length is 19 residues. J lost 0 bases, V lost 3 bases, and 12 bases had no gene match. Per germline, CDR1 ENHRY and CDR2 SYGVKD.

V gene TRBV27 combines with J gene TRBJ2-1; 11 bases match TRBD1. This CDR3 comprises 15 residues. The trim removed 5 bases at V and 6 bases at J, leaving 6 bases unmatched. Germline CDR1 and CDR2: MNHEY and SMNVEV (reference sequence). CDR3 nucleotides: TGTGCCAGCAGTAAAGGGACAGGGGGTCTCAATGAGCAGTTCTTC. It encodes CASSKGTGGLNEQFF.

This clone has just one count. The chain has TRBV27 and TRBJ2-7; D remains ambiguous. V lost 1 base and J lost 1, with 14 bases in between. This CDR3 has 16 residues. Germline lookup yields CDR1 MNHEY and CDR2 SMNVEV (reference sequence). This CDR3 reads CASSLYRAAPSYEQYF. The DNA for the CDR3 is TGTGCCAGCAGTTTATATCGGGCCGCGCCTTCCTACGAGCAGTACTTC.